The 8 T cell receptor beta chains presented below share a single source sample, sequenced in a study of Tregs in tolerant kidney transplant recipients. Only in-frame clones appear in the TCRdb table, and some are missing; sequencing was by immunoSEQ multiplex PCR. This sample has 69,000 or so clones, with less than 90% found just once. The sample was CD4+ T cells from blood, taken before the transplant. The receptors derive from a human donor who received a combined kidney and bone marrow transplant.

This chain uses TRBV28 with TRBJ2-5; no clear D. Trimming took off 1 base at V and 0 bases at J, with 6 bases between the two ends. CDR3 length: 14 residues. Germline CDR1 reads MDHEN; CDR2 reads SYDVKM. The DNA of the CDR3 is TGTGCCAGCAGTTTATTTACTAACCAAGAGACCCAGTACTTC. It yields the protein CASSLFTNQETQYF.

The chain joins TRBV27 to TRBJ2-2; TRBD2 matches at 12 bases. Germline-derived CDR1 and CDR2 are MNHEY and SMNVEV (reference sequence). The V gene end was trimmed by 1 base and the J gene end by 5 bases; junction bases not matched to a gene: 2. This CDR3 has 16 residues. CDR3 sequence (DNA): TGTGCCAGCAGTTTATACGGACTAGCGGGAACCGGGGAGCTGTTTTTT. Its protein is CASSLYGLAGTGELFF.

V gene TRBV28 combines with J gene TRBJ1-1, with 7 bases fitting TRBD1. Unmatched junction bases numbered 4, after V lost 5 bases and J lost 1 base. The CDR3 consists of 14 residues. CDR1 is MDHEN, CDR2 SYDVKM, per germline. CDR3 sequence reads: CASSPGTENTEAFF. For the CDR3, the DNA is TGTGCCAGCAGTCCCGGGACAGAGAACACTGAAGCTTTCTTT.

This sequence joins TRBV27 and TRBJ2-2; 7 positions match TRBD2. The V segment lost 3 bases and the J segment 2 bases; nucleotides outside the gene matches: 9. Germline V gene data show CDR1 as MNHEY and CDR2 as SMNVEV (reference sequence). CDR3 length: 17 amino acids. The CDR3 protein is CASSFETSLFNTGELFF. The CDR3 DNA sequence: TGTGCCAGCAGTTTCGAGACTAGCCTGTTTAACACCGGGGAGCTGTTTTTT.

The gene calls are TRBV4-2 and TRBJ1-4, with TRBD1 identical over 12 bases. The V segment lost 6 bases and the J segment 8 bases; nucleotides outside the gene matches: 10. This CDR3 is built from 16 residues. Germline CDR1 is LGHNA and CDR2 is YNFKEQ. In DNA form, the CDR3 reads TGTGCCAGCAGGACTTCGACCGGGACAGGGGGCGAAAAACTGTTTTTT. This translates into CASRTSTGTGGEKLFF.

The chain is built from TRBV28 and TRBJ1-3; 7 bases match TRBD1. This CDR3 is 14 amino acids long. Per germline, CDR1 MDHEN and CDR2 SYDVKM. V lost 2 bases and J lost 2; bases outside the gene matches: 0. CDR3 amino acids: CASSLTGAGNTIYF. CDR3 sequence (DNA): TGTGCCAGCAGTTTAACAGGGGCTGGAAACACCATATATTTT.

V usage is TRBV7-3 and J usage is TRBJ2-1; TRBD2 is a possible D gene (6 bases). This CDR3 is built from 16 residues. V was trimmed by 4 bases and J by 2 bases, leaving 15 bases between them. CDR1 is SGHTA, CDR2 FQGTGA, per germline. CDR3 bases: TGTGCCAGCAGCTCGCTTAGCGGTGGGGCCTACAATGAGCAGTTCTTC. This encodes CASSSLSGGAYNEQFF.

V gene TRBV13 combines with J gene TRBJ1-1; D perhaps matches TRBD1 (5 bases). Germline V gene sequence: CDR1 PRHDT, CDR2 FYEKMQ (reference sequence). The CDR3 sequence is 15 residues long. V lost 5 bases and J lost 0, with 13 bases in between. The CDR3 DNA reads TGTGCCAGCAGCGGATCAGGGAACATGAACACTGAAGCTTTCTTT. Translating gives CASSGSGNMNTEAFF.